The 6 T cell receptor beta chains below were found in one sample sequenced in a study of blood T cells in healthy people across ages. A second PCR, run for about 7 to 12 cycles, used a sample-barcoded 5' primer plus a J-beta primer mix. Each CDR3 protein gets one entry after TCRdb re-called the 5' RACE reads with MiXCR. The sample gives roughly 410,000 distinct CDR3 sequences, roughly half of which show up once; 51% is in the top ten. The specimen was blood. These receptors originate from a man aged 55 to 69 in good health.

The genes are TRBV7-8 and TRBJ2-7; D uncertain. Trimming stripped 6 bases from V and 4 bases from J, with 16 bases between. CDR3 length: 14 residues. Per the germline V gene, CDR1 is SGHVS and CDR2 is FQNEAQ. DNA of the CDR3: TGTGCCAGCAGTCACACGGACCCACCGTACGAGCAGTACTTC. Protein sequence: CASSHTDPPYEQYF.

This clonotype was counted a few times. One junction end does not reproduce the germline sequence, and a read error may be involved. This chain uses TRBV7-2 with TRBJ2-7; 11 bases are a match to TRBD2. Germline CDR1 SGHTA, CDR2 FQGNSA. This CDR3 region has 13 residues. Written as DNA, the CDR3 is TGTGCCAGCAGCGTAGCGGGAGGGTCCGAGCAGTACTTC. This sequence encodes CASSVAGGSEQYF.

V gene TRBV4-3 combines with J gene TRBJ2-7; D gene unclear. CDR3 size: 17 residues. The germline V gene has CDR1 LGHNA and CDR2 YSLEER. V lost 1 base and J 10 bases, leaving 26 bases between the germline ends. The CDR3 region is CASSQGTAGSKGDVQYF. The CDR3 coding sequence is TGCGCCAGCAGCCAAGGAACTGCCGGAAGCAAAGGAGACGTTCAGTACTTC.

The chain has TRBV20-1 and TRBJ2-3; D may be TRBD1 or TRBD2 (5 bases each). V gave up 3 bases and J gave up 2 bases, with 12 bases separating them. The CDR3 covers 14 residues. Germline loops: CDR1 DFQATT, CDR2 SNEGSKA (reference sequence). CDR3 region: CSARRDPTTDTQYF. The CDR3 nucleotides are TGCAGTGCTAGGAGGGACCCGACCACAGATACGCAGTATTTT.

This clonotype was seen just once. The chain is built from TRBV5-1 and TRBJ2-3; no reliable D call. Germline assignment: CDR1 SGHRS and CDR2 YFSETQ. Trimming removed 7 bases at V and 6 bases at J, with 21 bases between. The CDR3 runs 15 residues. Here the CDR3 DNA reads TGCGCCAGCGCTAGGCAGTTAAATCGAGCGGATACGCAGTATTTT. Residues: CASARQLNRADTQYF.

Of note for this clonotype: One end of the junction does not line up with germline, which may come from a read error. The chain links TRBV4-2 to TRBJ2-7, with unresolved D. The CDR3 runs to 15 residues. In germline, CDR1 is LGHNA, CDR2 YNFKEQ. CDR3 DNA sequence: TGTGCCAACAGCCAACAATGGAGTGAATCCTACGAGCAGTACTTC. It yields the protein CANSQQWSESYEQYF.